These 5 T cell receptor beta chains were all obtained from the same sample, sequenced in a study of control samples from healthy donors and cancer patients. Profiling relied on immunoSEQ multiplex PCR, and the TCRdb table lists in-frame clones only, not all of them. The sample records about 130,000 clones, less than 95% being singletons. Sample: blood. The source of these receptors is a young man in good health.

This sequence joins TRBV20-1 and TRBJ2-5; no clear D gene. The CDR3 has 10 amino acids. Trimming removed 2 bases from V and 5 bases from J, with 3 bases in between. The germline V gene has CDR1 DFQATT and CDR2 SNEGSKA (reference sequence). CDR3 DNA sequence: TGCAGTGCTAGATTTGAGACCCAGTACTTC. It specifies CSARFETQYF.

The V gene is TRBV14, the J gene TRBJ1-2; TRBD1 is a possible D gene (5 bases). V shed 0 bases and J shed 0 bases, with 20 bases lying between them. This CDR3 comprises 19 residues. The germline V gene encodes CDR1 SGHDN and CDR2 FVKESK. This CDR3 is CASSQDLYRAGPTNYGYTF. The CDR3 region has the DNA TGTGCCAGCAGCCAAGATCTGTATCGGGCAGGGCCGACTAACTATGGCTACACCTTC. Full variable domain (missing parts from reference TRBV14 and TRBJ1-2): EAGVTQFPSHSVIEKGQTVTLRCDPISGHDNLYWYRRVMGKEIKFLLHFVKESKQDESGMPNNRFLAERTGGTYSTLKVQPAELEDSGVYFCASSQDLYRAGPTNYGYTFGSGTRLTVV.

This chain connects TRBV6-2 or TRBV6-3 to TRBJ2-5; possibly TRBD2 for D (6 bases). V was shortened by 2 bases and J by 1 base, with 8 bases between the two germline ends. This CDR3 is built from 14 residues. Germline assignment: CDR1 MNHEY and CDR2 SVGEGT. CDR3 in amino acids: CASSYGGSQETQYF. CDR3 DNA sequence: TGTGCCAGCAGTTACGGGGGGAGCCAAGAGACCCAGTACTTC.

V is TRBV7-9 and J is TRBJ2-2; unclear D gene. The CDR3 has 15 residues. V lost 5 bases to trimming and J lost 1 base, with 11 bases between them. Germline V CDR1 and CDR2: SEHNR, FQNEAQ (reference sequence). The CDR3, as DNA: TGTGCCAGCAGCCGACCGGAGAGGAACACCGGGGAGCTGTTTTTT. It encodes CASSRPERNTGELFF. The variable domain in full, with the rest retrieved from reference TRBV7-9 and TRBJ2-2, is DTGVSQNPRHKITKRGQNVTFRCDPISEHNRLYWYRQTLGQGPEFLTYFQNEAQLEKSRLLSDRFSAERPKGSFSTLEIQRTEQGDSAMYLCASSRPERNTGELFFGEGSRLTVL.

This clone was detected once. The rearrangement links TRBV4-3 to TRBJ1-6; D is undetermined. Germline V lookup: CDR1 LGHNA, CDR2 YSLEER. The CDR3 totals 16 residues. V was cut by 0 bases and J by 8 bases, with 14 bases left in between. Here the CDR3 DNA reads TGCGCCAGCAGCCAAGATCCGGCCAGCGGAGATTCACCCCTCCACTTT. This sequence encodes CASSQDPASGDSPLHF.